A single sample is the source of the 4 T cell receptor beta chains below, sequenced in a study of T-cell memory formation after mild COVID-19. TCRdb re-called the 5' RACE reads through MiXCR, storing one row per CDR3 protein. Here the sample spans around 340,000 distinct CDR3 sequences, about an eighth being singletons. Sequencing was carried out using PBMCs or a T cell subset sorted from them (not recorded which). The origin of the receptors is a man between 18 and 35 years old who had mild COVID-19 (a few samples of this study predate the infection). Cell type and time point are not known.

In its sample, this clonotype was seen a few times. CDR3 sequence: CASSFGDSFYEQYF. The CDR3, as DNA: TGTGCCAGCAGTTTTGGGGACTCCTTCTACGAGCAGTACTTC. The rearrangement links TRBV6-2 or TRBV6-3 to TRBJ2-7, with a tentative D call TRBD2 (6 bases). This CDR3 comprises 14 residues. Germline loops: CDR1 MNHEY, CDR2 SVGEGT. V was trimmed by 4 bases and J by 3 bases, leaving 13 bases between them.

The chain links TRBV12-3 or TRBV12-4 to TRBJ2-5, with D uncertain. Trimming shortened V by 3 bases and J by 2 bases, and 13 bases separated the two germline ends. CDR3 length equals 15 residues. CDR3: CASSFSSYPQETQYF. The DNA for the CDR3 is TGTGCCAGCAGTTTCTCCAGTTACCCTCAAGAGACCCAGTACTTC.

CDR3 amino acids: CASSARDSFANTGELFF. The CDR3, as DNA: TGTGCCAGCAGCGCCCGGGACAGCTTCGCGAACACCGGGGAGCTGTTTTTT. The rearrangement uses TRBV11-3 and TRBJ2-2; 7 nucleotides agree with TRBD1. The V and J ends lost 5 bases and 0 bases, in that order; junction bases with no gene match: 9. The CDR3 contains 17 residues. Germline V gene lookup returns CDR1 SGHNT and CDR2 YENEEA. The whole variable domain, remainder taken from reference TRBV11-3 and TRBJ2-2, is EAGVVQSPRYKIIEKKQPVAFWCNPISGHNTLYWYLQNLGQGPELLIRYENEEAVDDSQLPKDRFSAERLKGVDSTLKIQPAELGDSAVYLCASSARDSFANTGELFFGEGSRLTVL.

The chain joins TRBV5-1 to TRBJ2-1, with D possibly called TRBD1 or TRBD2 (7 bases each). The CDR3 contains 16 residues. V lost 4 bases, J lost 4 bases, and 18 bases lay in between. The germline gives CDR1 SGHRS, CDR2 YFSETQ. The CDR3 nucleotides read TGCGCCAGCAGCCAGGGGGGGAGTCGTTTTTACAATGAGCAGTTCTTC. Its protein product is CASSQGGSRFYNEQFF.